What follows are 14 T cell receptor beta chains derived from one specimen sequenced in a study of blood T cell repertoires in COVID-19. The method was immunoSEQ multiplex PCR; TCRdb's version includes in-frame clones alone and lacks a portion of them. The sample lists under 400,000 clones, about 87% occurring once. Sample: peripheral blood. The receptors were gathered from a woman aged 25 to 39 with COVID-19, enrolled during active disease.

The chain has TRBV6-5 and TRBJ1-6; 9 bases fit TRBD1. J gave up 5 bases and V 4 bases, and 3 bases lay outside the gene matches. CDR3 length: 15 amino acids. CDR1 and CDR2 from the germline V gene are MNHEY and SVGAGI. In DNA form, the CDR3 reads TGTGCCAGCAGTTTTTGGGACAGGGATAATTCACCCCTCCACTTT. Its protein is CASSFWDRDNSPLHF.

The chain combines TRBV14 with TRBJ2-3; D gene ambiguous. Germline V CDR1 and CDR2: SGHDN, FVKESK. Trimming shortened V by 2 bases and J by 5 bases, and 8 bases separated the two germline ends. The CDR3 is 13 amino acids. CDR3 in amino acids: CASSQSVLDTQYF. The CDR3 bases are TGTGCCAGCAGCCAATCGGTTTTAGATACGCAGTATTTT.

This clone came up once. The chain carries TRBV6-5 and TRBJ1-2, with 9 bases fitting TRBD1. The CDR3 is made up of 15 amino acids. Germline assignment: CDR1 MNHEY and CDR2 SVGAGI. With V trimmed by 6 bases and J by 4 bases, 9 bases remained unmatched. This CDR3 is CASRRSTGGSYGYTF. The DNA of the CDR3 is TGTGCCAGCAGACGCAGCACAGGGGGCAGCTATGGCTACACCTTC.

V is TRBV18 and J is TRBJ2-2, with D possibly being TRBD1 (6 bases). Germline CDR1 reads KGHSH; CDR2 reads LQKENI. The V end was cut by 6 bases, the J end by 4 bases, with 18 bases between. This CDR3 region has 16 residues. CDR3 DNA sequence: TGTGCCAGCTCTACCACAAGAGCAGGGGCCACCGGGGAGCTGTTTTTT. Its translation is CASSTTRAGATGELFF.

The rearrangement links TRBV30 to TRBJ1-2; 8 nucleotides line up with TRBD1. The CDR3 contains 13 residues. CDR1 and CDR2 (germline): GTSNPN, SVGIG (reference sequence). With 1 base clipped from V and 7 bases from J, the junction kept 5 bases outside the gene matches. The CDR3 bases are TGTGCCTGGAGTGAGACAGGGGTCGGTGGCTACACCTTC. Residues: CAWSETGVGGYTF. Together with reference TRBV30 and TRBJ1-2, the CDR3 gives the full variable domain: SQTIHQWPATLVQPVGSPLSLECTVEGTSNPNLYWYRQAAGRGLQLLFYSVGIGQISSEVPQNLSASRPQDRQFILSSKKLLLSDSGFYLCAWSETGVGGYTFGSGTRLTVV.

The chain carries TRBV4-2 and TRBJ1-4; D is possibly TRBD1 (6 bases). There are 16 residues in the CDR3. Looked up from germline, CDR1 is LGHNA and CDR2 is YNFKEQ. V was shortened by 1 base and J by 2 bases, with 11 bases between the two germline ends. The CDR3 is CASSQGDRPTNEKLFF. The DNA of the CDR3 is TGTGCCAGCAGCCAAGGCGACAGGCCGACTAATGAAAAACTGTTTTTT.

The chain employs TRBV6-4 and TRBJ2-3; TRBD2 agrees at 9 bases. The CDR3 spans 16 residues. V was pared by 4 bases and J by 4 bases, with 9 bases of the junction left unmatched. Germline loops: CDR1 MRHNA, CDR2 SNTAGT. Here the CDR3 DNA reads TGTGCCAGCAGTGCCGCCGAGGCGGGGGGGCCAGATACGCAGTATTTT. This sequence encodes CASSAAEAGGPDTQYF.

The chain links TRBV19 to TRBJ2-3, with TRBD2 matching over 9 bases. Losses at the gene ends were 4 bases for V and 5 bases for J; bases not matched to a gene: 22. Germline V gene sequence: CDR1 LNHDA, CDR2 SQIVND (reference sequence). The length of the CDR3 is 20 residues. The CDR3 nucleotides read TGTGCCAGTAGTACCGGGACGGTTATTGGTTTGGCGGGGGGGAGAGATACGCAGTATTTT. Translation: CASSTGTVIGLAGGRDTQYF.

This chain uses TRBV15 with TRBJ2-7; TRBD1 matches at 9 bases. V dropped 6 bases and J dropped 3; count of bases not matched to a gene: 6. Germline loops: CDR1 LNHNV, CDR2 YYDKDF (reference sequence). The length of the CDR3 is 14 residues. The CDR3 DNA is TGTGCCACCAGACGGACAGGGGAGGACTACGAGCAGTACGTC. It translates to CATRRTGEDYEQYV.

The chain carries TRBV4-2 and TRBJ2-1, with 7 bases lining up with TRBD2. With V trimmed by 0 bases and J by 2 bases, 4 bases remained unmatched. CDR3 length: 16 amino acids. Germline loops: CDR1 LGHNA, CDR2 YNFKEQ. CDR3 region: CASSQDGGGAYNEQFF. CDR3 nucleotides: TGTGCCAGCAGCCAAGATGGGGGGGGAGCCTACAATGAGCAGTTCTTC.

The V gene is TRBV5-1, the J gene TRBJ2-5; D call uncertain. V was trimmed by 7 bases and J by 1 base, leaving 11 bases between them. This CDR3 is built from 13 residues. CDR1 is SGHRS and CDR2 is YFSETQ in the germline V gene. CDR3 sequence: CASSQVPQETQYF. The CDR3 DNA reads TGCGCCAGCTCCCAGGTACCCCAAGAGACCCAGTACTTC.

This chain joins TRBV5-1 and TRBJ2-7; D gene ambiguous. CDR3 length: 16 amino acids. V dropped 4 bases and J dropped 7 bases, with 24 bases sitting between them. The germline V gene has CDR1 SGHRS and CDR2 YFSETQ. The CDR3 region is CASSVSYSSSAQEQYF. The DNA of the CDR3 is TGCGCCAGCAGCGTGTCCTATAGCAGTTCTGCTCAGGAGCAGTACTTC. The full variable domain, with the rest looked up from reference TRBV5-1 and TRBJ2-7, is KAGVTQTPRYLIKTRGQQVTLSCSPISGHRSVSWYQQTPGQGLQFLFEYFSETQRNKGNFPGRFSGRQFSNSRSEMNVSTLELGDSALYLCASSVSYSSSAQEQYFGPGTRLTVT.

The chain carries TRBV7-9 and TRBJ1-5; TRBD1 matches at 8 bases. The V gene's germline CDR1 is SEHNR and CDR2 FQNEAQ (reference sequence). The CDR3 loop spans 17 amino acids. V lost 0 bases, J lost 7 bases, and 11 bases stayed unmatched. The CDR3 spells CASSLADGTGKGQPQHF. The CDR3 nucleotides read TGTGCCAGCAGCTTAGCCGACGGGACAGGTAAGGGGCAGCCCCAGCATTTT.

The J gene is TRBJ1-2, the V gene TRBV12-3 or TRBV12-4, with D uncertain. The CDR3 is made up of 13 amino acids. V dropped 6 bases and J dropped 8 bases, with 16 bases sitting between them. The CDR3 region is CASRDLVVGGYTF. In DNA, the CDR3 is TGTGCCAGCAGGGACTTGGTAGTTGGGGGCTACACCTTC.